This TCR beta chain was sequenced during a study of blood T cell repertoires in COVID-19. Study background: The study drew acute and convalescent COVID-19 samples from the United States, Italy and Spain. PBMCs, B-cell-depleted T cells, or T cells were the source of the cDNA or gDNA that made up the material.

The CDR3 is 14 residues long. Germline loops: CDR1 KGHSH, CDR2 LQKENI. Between the trimmed V and J ends, which lost 11 bases and 2 bases, there was a span of 19 bases. The protocol was immunoSEQ multiplex PCR, while the TCRdb copy is restricted to in-frame clones and leaves out a portion. The table includes around 57,000 clones, 70% to 85% detected once. V and J are TRBV18 and TRBJ2-7, with a tentative D call TRBD2 (6 bases). The receptor comes from a woman in her 70s with acute or convalescent COVID-19. Sequences were obtained from peripheral blood. CDR3 region: CASGGVGETYEQYF. CDR3 coding DNA: TGTGCCTCTGGAGGGGTTGGGGAAACCTACGAGCAGTACTTC.